This T cell receptor (beta chain) was identified during a study of control samples from healthy donors and cancer patients. The germline V and J ends were trimmed by 4 bases and 3 bases, with 7 bases remaining between them. Germline assignment: CDR1 SNHLY and CDR2 FYNNEI. The CDR3 has 12 amino acids. TCRdb's table, derived via immunoSEQ multiplex PCR, lists solely in-frame clones and lacks some. Of about 31,000 clones detected, approximately 94% appear once; the ten largest clones hold about 6.9%. The rearrangement links TRBV2 to TRBJ2-7; D perhaps matches TRBD2 (6 bases). The source material was blood. The clonotype comes from a man aged 55 to 69 in good health. CDR3 DNA sequence: TGTGCCAGCAGTGTCGGGGGCTACGAGCAGTACTTC. Protein: CASSVGGYEQYF.